Listed below are T cell receptor beta chains from one sample, sequenced in a study of shared T cell receptors in the human thymus. Libraries were prepared by immunoSEQ multiplex PCR; TCRdb keeps only in-frame clonotypes and omits some of them. The repertoire holds about 380,000 clones, 85% to 95% seen once, with approximately 0.018% in the top ten. Input material: thymocytes. These receptors originate from a human donor. Each CDR3 is given with its conserved first and last residue. The D gene is left open where the match is weak. Only part of the rows carry a size: once, few, many, or a class if the clone is expanded.

TRBJ1-5,-,14,-,TRBV28,TGTGCCAGCAGTTTGTTCTGCGTTGGACAGCCCCAGCATTTT,CASSLFCVGQPQHF
TRBJ1-2,once,13,-,TRBV21-1,TGTGCCAGCAGCAAAGGGAGGATCTATGGCTACACCTTC,CASSKGRIYGYTF
TRBJ2-1,-,16,TRBD2,TRBV5-6,TGTGCCAGCAGCTTGGCCGGGACTACCCCTCCCCATGAGCAGTTCTTC,CASSLAGTTPPHEQFF
TRBJ2-1,once,14,-,TRBV18,TGTGCCAGCTCACCATTGGGCCCGAACAATGAGCAGTTCTTC,CASSPLGPNNEQFF
TRBJ2-1,-,15,-,TRBV28,TGTGCCAGCAGTTTCTCGGGAGAGTCCTACAATGAGCAGTTCTTC,CASSFSGESYNEQFF
TRBJ2-7,-,13,-,TRBV7-9,TGTGCCAGCAGCCCAGGGACGTCCTACGAGCAGTACTTC,CASSPGTSYEQYF
TRBJ2-7,-,14,-,TRBV4-1,TGCGCCAGCAGCCCGGGGACGGACACCTACGAGCAGTACTTC,CASSPGTDTYEQYF
TRBJ2-1,few,13,-,TRBV7-9,TGTGCCAGCAGCTCTCCCATTTCCCATGAGCAGTTCTTC,CASSSPISHEQFF
TRBJ1-5,-,13,-,TRBV28,TGTGCCAGTTCTGCCTGGGGCAATCAGCCCCAGCATTTT,CASSAWGNQPQHF
TRBJ2-3,once,19,TRBD2,TRBV4-1,TGCGCCAGCAGCCAAGCGGGGAGCCTAGCGGAGATTAGCACAGATACGCAGTATTTT,CASSQAGSLAEISTDTQYF
TRBJ2-5,-,15,-,TRBV27,TGTGCCAGCACCCTAAGGGGAGTCGCCCAAGAGACCCAGTACTTC,CASTLRGVAQETQYF
TRBJ2-7,-,15,TRBD1,TRBV27,TGTGCCAGCAGTTTCCGTCGGGACAGGGGATACGAGCAGTACTTC,CASSFRRDRGYEQYF
TRBJ1-2,-,14,TRBD1,TRBV10-3,TGTGCCACCCGACCGGACAGGGCTAACTATGGCTACACCTTC,CATRPDRANYGYTF
TRBJ1-3,-,15,-,TRBV4-2,TGTGCCAGCAGCCAAAAGAAGGGCAGGGGAAACACCATATATTTT,CASSQKKGRGNTIYF
TRBJ2-7,-,16,-,TRBV18,TGTGCCAGCTCACCACCTCACGGGATCTCGAGGTGCGAGCAGTACTTC,CASSPPHGISRCEQYF
TRBJ1-5,-,14,-,TRBV30,TGTGCCTGGAGTGAGGGGAGGCGCAATCAGCCCCAGCATTTT,CAWSEGRRNQPQHF
TRBJ1-5,-,14,-,TRBV19,TGTGCCAGTAACGAGGGTTGGAGCAATCAGCCCCAGCATTTT,CASNEGWSNQPQHF
TRBJ1-1,-,17,-,TRBV7-2,TGTGCCAGCAGCTCCCACTCTCACCGGGGTCCAAACACTGAAGCTTTCTTT,CASSSHSHRGPNTEAFF
TRBJ2-7,-,14,TRBD1,TRBV6-5,TGTGCCAGCACGGGGGGACAGGGGCCCTACGAGCAGTACTTC,CASTGGQGPYEQYF
TRBJ1-1,-,12,TRBD1,TRBV29-1,TGCAGCGCCGACAGGGTGAACACTGAAGCTTTCTTT,CSADRVNTEAFF
TRBJ2-7,-,14,-,TRBV4-3,TGCGCCAGCAGCCCCGACCGATCCGCCTACGAGCAGTACTTC,CASSPDRSAYEQYF
TRBJ1-5,-,14,-,TRBV7-9,TGTGCCAGCAGCTTATCCAGGGTCGATCAGCCCCAGCATTTT,CASSLSRVDQPQHF
TRBJ2-7,-,11,-,TRBV20-1,TGCAGTGCCCCCCGGAGAGGCGAGCAGTACTTC,CSAPRRGEQYF
TRBJ2-7,-,14,-,TRBV11-3,TGTGCCAGCAGCACCACCTCAGGGGAATCCGAGCAGTACTTC,CASSTTSGESEQYF
TRBJ2-7,-,18,TRBD1,TRBV28,TGTGCCAGCAGTACCCGGGACAGGTTCAATACCCGCCATTGGGAGCAGTACTTC,CASSTRDRFNTRHWEQYF
TRBJ1-5,-,15,-,TRBV27,TGTGCCAGTAGGACGTGGGGGCAAAGCAATCAGCCCCAGCATTTT,CASRTWGQSNQPQHF
TRBJ2-7,-,18,-,TRBV27,TGTGCCAGCAGTTTATCGGGGCTCACCAGACAACCCTCCTACGAGCAGTACTTC,CASSLSGLTRQPSYEQYF
TRBJ2-7,-,14,TRBD1,TRBV6-5,TGTGCCAGCAGTCATGACAGGGGTGGCAACGAGCAGTACTTC,CASSHDRGGNEQYF
TRBJ1-5,-,16,-,TRBV19,TGTGCCAGTAGTAGTTCCCGGGGACGGAGAAATCAGCCCCAGCATTTT,CASSSSRGRRNQPQHF
TRBJ2-1,-,17,-,TRBV7-6,TGTGCCAGCAGCTTAGGGGTTGTGAAGATCTCCTACAATGAGCAGTTCTTC,CASSLGVVKISYNEQFF
TRBJ2-7,-,14,TRBD1,TRBV28,TGTGCCAGCAGTTCAGGGGGCGCAATCCACGAGCAGTACTTC,CASSSGGAIHEQYF
TRBJ2-1,-,18,TRBD2,TRBV4-2,TGTGCCAGCAGCCAAGGTCTAGCGGGAGGGCCGGGCTACAATGAGCAGTTCTTC,CASSQGLAGGPGYNEQFF
TRBJ2-1,-,13,-,TRBV28,TGTGCCAGCAGCGCAGCAGGGAGCAATGAGCAGTTCTTC,CASSAAGSNEQFF
TRBJ1-1,few,12,TRBD1,TRBV29-1,TGCAGCGTGGGGACAGGGAACACTGAAGCTTTCTTT,CSVGTGNTEAFF
TRBJ1-4,-,16,-,TRBV11-3,TGTGCCAGCAGCCGTCGGCGGCAGGGGAAGGAAGAAAAACTGTTTTTT,CASSRRRQGKEEKLFF
TRBJ1-3,-,17,-,TRBV19,TGTGCCAGTAAAATAGAAGGGCCTACCTTCTCTGGAAACACCATATATTTT,CASKIEGPTFSGNTIYF
TRBJ2-5,-,14,TRBD2,TRBV5-1,TGCGCCACCACGGAAGCGGGAGGATTAAAGACCCAGTACTTC,CATTEAGGLKTQYF
TRBJ2-7,-,13,-,TRBV2,TGTGCCAGCGCGGGGAGAACGTGCGGCGAGCAGTACTTC,CASAGRTCGEQYF
TRBJ2-1,few,15,TRBD2,TRBV27,TGTGCCAGCAGTTTAACTAGCGGGCCTTACAATGAGCAGTTCTTC,CASSLTSGPYNEQFF
TRBJ2-7,-,12,-,TRBV29-1,TGCAGCGTACGGGGGTCACTTTACGAGCAGTACTTC,CSVRGSLYEQYF
TRBJ1-5,-,15,-,TRBV28,TGTGCCAGCAGTGGGGAACGAGGCTTCAATCAGCCCCAGCATTTT,CASSGERGFNQPQHF
TRBJ1-1,-,16,TRBD1,TRBV7-9,TGTGCCAGCAGCTTAGCCGACAGGGGATCGGGAGGTGAAGCTTTCTTT,CASSLADRGSGGEAFF
TRBJ1-1,-,15,-,TRBV6-1,TGTGCCAGCAGTGAGAGGGTGAATATGAACACTGAAGCTTTCTTT,CASSERVNMNTEAFF
TRBJ2-1,once,16,TRBD1,TRBV5-6,TGTGCCAGCAGCTTGGTAGCGGGGACAGGGGAGAATGAGCAGTTCTTC,CASSLVAGTGENEQFF
TRBJ2-1,-,17,TRBD2,TRBV7-2,TGTGCCAGCAGCTTAGGGACTAGCGGGAGGAATTACAATGAGCAGTTCTTC,CASSLGTSGRNYNEQFF
TRBJ2-7,-,16,TRBD1,TRBV19,TGTGCCAGTAGTGCCAGAACAAGGGACAGACCCTACGAGCAGTACTTC,CASSARTRDRPYEQYF
TRBJ2-2,-,12,-,TRBV6-6,TGTGCCAGCAGTTCGTCCACCGGGGAGCTGTTTTTT,CASSSSTGELFF
TRBJ1-2,-,14,-,TRBV5-8,TGTGCCAGCAGCTGGATGCGGTTTAACTATGGCTACACCTTC,CASSWMRFNYGYTF
TRBJ2-3,once,13,-,TRBV30,TGTGCCTGGACAGGTTATCGCACAGATACGCAGTATTTT,CAWTGYRTDTQYF
TRBJ2-1,-,17,TRBD1,TRBV5-6,TGTGCCAGCAGCTTAAATATCACCGACAGGGACTACAATGAGCAGTTCTTC,CASSLNITDRDYNEQFF
TRBJ2-1,-,15,TRBD1,TRBV7-2,TGTGCCAGCAGCCTAAATGGGACAGTCGAAACTGAGCAGTTCTTC,CASSLNGTVETEQFF
TRBJ1-1,-,11,-,TRBV19,TGTGCCATTCGAACGCCGACTATTGCTTTCTTT,CAIRTPTIAFF
TRBJ2-1,-,13,-,TRBV10-2,TGCGCCAGCTCCCCGAGCTCCTACAATGAGCAGTTCTTC,CASSPSSYNEQFF
TRBJ1-5,-,14,-,TRBV5-6,TGTGCCAGCAGCTTGGGGGACCGCAATCAGCCCCAGCATTTT,CASSLGDRNQPQHF
TRBJ2-5,few,15,-,TRBV6-5,TGTGCCAGCAGTTACTCACGGACAGAGAAAGAGACCCAGTACTTC,CASSYSRTEKETQYF